This T cell receptor (beta chain) emerged from a study of response to subunit inactivated influenza vaccine. TCRdb fed the RT-PCR reads into MiXCR, producing one record per CDR3 protein. The repertoire holds more than 500,000 distinct CDR3 sequences, about 11% seen once, with about 10% in the top ten. The CDR3 has 16 residues. Germline V gene sequence: CDR1 LGHNA, CDR2 YNFKEQ. The V gene lost 1 base and the J gene lost 2 bases, with 12 bases spanning the gap. These data were also reused for a study on T cells expressing NK-cell markers. That source reports: Template switching by 5'RACE with UMIs generated the TCR beta cDNA. Dominant NKG2C+ clonotypes made up about 1.0-7.5% of CD8+ T cells in several donors. The same clonotypes also predominated in the CD3+CD56-NKG2C+ fraction of a handful of donors. Whether expanded NKG2C+ T cell clones were HCMV-specific remained unclear.

This sequence was found in a man in his forties or fifties who received an inactivated influenza vaccine. The genes are TRBV4-2 and TRBJ2-1; maybe TRBD2 (6 bases). Sequences were derived from PBMCs from blood, sampled on the day of vaccination. CDR3 residues: CASSQGMPGAYNEQFF. DNA of the CDR3: TGTGCCAGCAGCCAAGGAATGCCGGGGGCCTACAATGAGCAGTTCTTC.